The T cell receptor beta chain described here comes from a study of T cells after yellow fever vaccination. It was through 5'RACE template switching that TCR cDNA was made, with a universal primer site and UMIs added. TCRdb re-analysed the 5' RACE reads in MiXCR, keeping a single row per CDR3 protein. This sample yields 300,000 to 400,000 distinct CDR3 sequences, of which about 10% are seen a single time; 3% to 4% belongs to the top ten. Study-wide results and limits: CD4 and CD8 compartments shared a small share of clonotypes. Most primary-vaccination clones recurred post-booster (about 96% CD4, 88% CD8).

The V gene end was trimmed by 4 bases and the J gene end by 0 bases; junction bases not matched to a gene: 7. The CDR3 length is 16 residues. CDR1 is MRHNA and CDR2 is SNTAGT in the germline V gene. This clonotype has more than one count but fewer than ten. The antigen remains undetermined. The sample was CD4+ T cells sorted from PBMCs, taken 45 days after the yellow fever booster vaccination. The TCR was taken from a man in his late teens or twenties who received the YFV17D yellow fever vaccine. The gene calls are TRBV6-4 and TRBJ2-3; 7 nucleotides match TRBD2. The chain's CDR3 is CASSASPGLSTDTQYF. The CDR3 bases are TGTGCCAGCAGTGCCTCGCCGGGACTAAGCACAGATACGCAGTATTTT.